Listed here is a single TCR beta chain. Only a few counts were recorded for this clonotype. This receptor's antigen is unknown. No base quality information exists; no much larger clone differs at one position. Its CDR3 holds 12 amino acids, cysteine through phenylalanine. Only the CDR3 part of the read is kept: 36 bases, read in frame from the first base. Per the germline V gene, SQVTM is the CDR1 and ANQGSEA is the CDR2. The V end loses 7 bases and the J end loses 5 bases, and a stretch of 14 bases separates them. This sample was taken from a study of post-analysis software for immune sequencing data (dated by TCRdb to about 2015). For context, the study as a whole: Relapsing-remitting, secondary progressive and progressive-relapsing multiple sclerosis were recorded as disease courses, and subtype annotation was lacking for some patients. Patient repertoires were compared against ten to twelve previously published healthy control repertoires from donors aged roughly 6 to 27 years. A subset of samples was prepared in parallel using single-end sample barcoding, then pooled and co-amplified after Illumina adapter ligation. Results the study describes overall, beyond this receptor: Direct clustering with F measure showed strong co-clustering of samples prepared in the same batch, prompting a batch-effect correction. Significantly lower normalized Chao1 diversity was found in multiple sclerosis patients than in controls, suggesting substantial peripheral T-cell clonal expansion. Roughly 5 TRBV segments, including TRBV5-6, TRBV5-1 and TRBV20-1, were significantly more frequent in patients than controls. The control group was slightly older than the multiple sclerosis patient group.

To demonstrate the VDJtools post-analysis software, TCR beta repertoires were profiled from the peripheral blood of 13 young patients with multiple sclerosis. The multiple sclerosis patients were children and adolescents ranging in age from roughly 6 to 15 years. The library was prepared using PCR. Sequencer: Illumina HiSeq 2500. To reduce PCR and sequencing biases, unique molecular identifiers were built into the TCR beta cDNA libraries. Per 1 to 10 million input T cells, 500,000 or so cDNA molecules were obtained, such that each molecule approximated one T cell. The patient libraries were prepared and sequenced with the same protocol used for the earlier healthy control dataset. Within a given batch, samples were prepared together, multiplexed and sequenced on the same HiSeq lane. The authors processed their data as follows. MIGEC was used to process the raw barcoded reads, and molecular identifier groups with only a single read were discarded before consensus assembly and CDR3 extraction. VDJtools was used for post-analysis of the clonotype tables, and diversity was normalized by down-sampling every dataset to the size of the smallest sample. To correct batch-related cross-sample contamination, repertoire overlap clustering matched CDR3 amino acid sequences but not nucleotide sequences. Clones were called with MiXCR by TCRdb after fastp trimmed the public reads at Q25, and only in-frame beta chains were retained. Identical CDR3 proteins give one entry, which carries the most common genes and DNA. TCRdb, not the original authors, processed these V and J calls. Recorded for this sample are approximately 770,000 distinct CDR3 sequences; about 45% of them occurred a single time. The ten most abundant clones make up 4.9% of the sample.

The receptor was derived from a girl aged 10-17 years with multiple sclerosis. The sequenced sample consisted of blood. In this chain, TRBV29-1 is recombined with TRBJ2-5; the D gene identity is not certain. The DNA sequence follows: TGCAGCGCCCGGACCCAACGGGAGACCCAGTACTTC. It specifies CSARTQRETQYF.